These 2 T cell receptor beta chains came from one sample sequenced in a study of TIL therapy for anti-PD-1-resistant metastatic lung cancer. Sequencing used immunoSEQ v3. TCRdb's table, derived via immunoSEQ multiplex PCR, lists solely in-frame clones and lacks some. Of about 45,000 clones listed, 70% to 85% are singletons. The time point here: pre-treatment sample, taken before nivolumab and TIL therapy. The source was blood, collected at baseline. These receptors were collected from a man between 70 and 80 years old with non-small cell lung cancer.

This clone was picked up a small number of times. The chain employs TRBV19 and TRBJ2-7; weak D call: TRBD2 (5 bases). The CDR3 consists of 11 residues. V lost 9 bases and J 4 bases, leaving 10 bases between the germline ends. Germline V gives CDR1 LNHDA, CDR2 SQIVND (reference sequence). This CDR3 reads CARTRVYEQYF. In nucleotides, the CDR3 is TGTGCCAGAACTAGGGTTTACGAGCAGTACTTC.

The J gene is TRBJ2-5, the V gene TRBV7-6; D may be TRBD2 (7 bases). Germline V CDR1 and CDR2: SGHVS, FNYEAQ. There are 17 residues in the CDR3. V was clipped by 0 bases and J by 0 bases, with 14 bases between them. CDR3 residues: CASSLAPGGLNQETQYF. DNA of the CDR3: TGTGCCAGCAGCTTAGCCCCGGGGGGCCTGAACCAAGAGACCCAGTACTTC.